The table lists the clone carrying this T cell receptor (beta chain) with a count of one. The target antigen is unknown. The data are from a study of T cell clonotyping in hematopoietic cell transplantation. Findings and limits, study-wide: Few recipient clonotypes overlapped donors; over 95% were de novo at given depth.

The CDR3 spans 15 residues. Germline-derived CDR1 and CDR2 are SGHTA and FQGTGA. Trimming took 3 bases from V and 3 from J; bases not matched to a gene: 4. Method: immunoSEQ multiplex PCR; TCRdb's copy keeps in-frame clones and lacks some. The table has tens of thousands of clones, approximately 90% seen once; the top ten hold roughly 6%. Time point: recipient sample about 28 days before transplant, after cytoreduction. The TCR comes from a man aged 60-69 years with biphenotypic leukemia. Some clones in this sample may be carry-over from other donors' samples. The sequencing here drew on peripheral blood mononuclear cells, taken before stem cell transplant. The chain links TRBV7-3 to TRBJ1-1; TRBD1 aligns across 10 bases. The CDR3 region is CASSLTTGGYTEAFF. The CDR3, as DNA: TGTGCCAGCAGCTTGACGACAGGGGGCTACACTGAAGCTTTCTTT.